The 9 T cell receptor beta chains listed next were all sequenced from one sample in a study of shared clonotypes between healthy human individuals. The naive CD8 fraction comprised CD45RO-negative cells positively selected for CCR7 and excluded terminally differentiated effector memory CD45RA+ cells. Profiled with immunoSEQ multiplex PCR; TCRdb holds only in-frame clones, not every one. In the table there are over 2,000,000 clones, 85% to 95% of which are singletons. Material for sequencing was naive CD8+ T cells from PBMCs. The receptor set was obtained from a man aged 18 to 30 in good health. Some clones in this sample may be carry-over from other donors' samples.

On this clone: A read error may account for a junction end that differs from germline. The rearrangement links TRBV7-9 to TRBJ2-7; D might be TRBD1 or TRBD2, each matching 5 bases. CDR1 is SEHNR and CDR2 is FQNEAQ in the germline V gene (reference sequence). This CDR3 contains 14 residues. The CDR3 DNA is TGTGCCAGCAGCCCCGGGGCTAGAGTATACGGGCAGTACTTC. This codes for CASSPGARVYGQYF.

The chain uses TRBV4-1 and TRBJ1-1; the match to TRBD1 covers 7 bases. The germline CDR1 and CDR2 sequences are MGHRA and YSYEKL. V shed 4 bases and J 2 bases; nucleotides not matched to a gene: 10. The CDR3 loop spans 16 amino acids. In DNA, the CDR3 is TGCGCCAGCAGCCCGAATCCCGGGACAGTCAACACTGAAGCTTTCTTT. Its protein product is CASSPNPGTVNTEAFF.

The J gene is TRBJ2-7, the V gene TRBV30, with 9 nucleotides matching TRBD2. J gave up 5 bases and V 0 bases, and 8 bases lay outside the gene matches. CDR1 is GTSNPN, CDR2 SVGIG, per germline (reference sequence). The CDR3 has 15 residues. CDR3 sequence: CAWSVLWGLANEQYF. The CDR3 DNA sequence: TGTGCCTGGAGTGTATTATGGGGACTAGCTAACGAGCAGTACTTC.

V and J are TRBV6-5 and TRBJ2-7; 7 nucleotides line up with TRBD1. J was trimmed by 5 bases and V by 5 bases; bases with no gene match: 9. Germline V gene data show CDR1 as MNHEY and CDR2 as SVGAGI. The CDR3 runs 14 residues. This chain's CDR3 is CASSQNRGLDEQYF. CDR3 DNA sequence: TGTGCCAGCAGTCAGAACAGGGGCTTGGACGAGCAGTACTTC.

The rearrangement joins TRBV19 to TRBJ1-2, with no clear D. Germline V gene data show CDR1 as LNHDA and CDR2 as SQIVND (reference sequence). Deletions cut 5 bases from V and 7 bases from J, with 14 bases between. This CDR3 comprises 13 residues. The CDR3, as DNA: TGTGCCAGTAGTGTCGCCGAAGCCGGTGGCTACACCTTC. Translation: CASSVAEAGGYTF.

The chain has TRBV19 and TRBJ1-1; D gene ambiguous. V was pared by 0 bases and J by 2 bases, with 10 bases between. Germline V gene lookup returns CDR1 LNHDA and CDR2 SQIVND (reference sequence). There are 15 residues in the CDR3. CDR3 sequence reads: CASSIDPKVNTEAFF. DNA of the CDR3: TGTGCCAGTAGTATAGATCCGAAAGTTAACACTGAAGCTTTCTTT.

The V call is TRBV2, the J call TRBJ2-7, with 7 bases identical to TRBD2. Germline trimming cut 8 bases from V and 4 bases from J; bases unmatched to any gene: 8. CDR1 SNHLY and CDR2 FYNNEI come from the germline V gene. The CDR3 length is 13 residues. The DNA of the CDR3 is TGTGCCAGCCGAGCGGGATCGGGATACGAGCAGTACTTC. As protein: CASRAGSGYEQYF.

The chain is built from TRBV4-1 and TRBJ2-7; 13 bases map to TRBD2. The V gene end was trimmed by 0 bases and the J gene end by 0 bases; junction bases not matched to a gene: 11. CDR1 and CDR2 from the germline V gene are MGHRA and YSYEKL. CDR3 size: 20 residues. The CDR3, as DNA: TGCGCCAGCAGCCAAGAGGGACTAGCGGGGCCCGGCGGGTTCTCCTACGAGCAGTACTTC. As protein: CASSQEGLAGPGGFSYEQYF.

The chain uses TRBV15 and TRBJ1-1; D is unresolved. In germline, CDR1 is LNHNV, CDR2 YYDKDF (reference sequence). The CDR3 extends over 15 amino acids. The V gene lost 4 bases and the J gene lost 1 base, with 13 bases spanning the gap. CDR3 amino acids: CATSKSREWNTEAFF. The CDR3 DNA sequence: TGTGCCACCAGCAAGTCTCGGGAGTGGAACACTGAAGCTTTCTTT.